This T cell receptor beta chain stems from a study of CD8+CD57+ T cells in acquired aplastic anemia. Study as a whole: DNA per sorted CD4+ or CD8+ sample ranged roughly 0.17 to 27.4 ug, averaging roughly 3.3 ug. Study-level points and caveats: Twenty-nine CD8+ CDR3 sequences were shared between patients and controls.

TCR beta VDJ combinations and CDR3 sequences were profiled from genomic DNA. MiXCR was run by TCRdb on the reads, yielding one entry per CDR3 protein. Of 150,000 to 200,000 distinct CDR3 sequences in the sample, less than 50% were seen once. From germline, CDR1 is KGHDR and CDR2 SFDVKD. The CDR3 loop spans 17 amino acids. Trimming took 5 bases from V and 3 from J; bases not matched to a gene: 9. This clonotype was observed at least ten times. Its matching antigen is unknown. Patients picked for sequencing had shown CD8+CD57+ cell expansion detected by flow cytometry. The TCR originated in a human donor with aplastic anemia. Material: sorted CD4+, CD8+, or CD8+CD57+ T cells (not recorded which) from PBMCs. This chain connects TRBV24-1 to TRBJ1-2, with 12 bases aligning to TRBD1. CDR3 sequence: CATSARGQGAKDYGYTF. The CDR3 DNA reads as TGTGCCACCAGTGCTAGGGGACAGGGGGCGAAAGACTATGGCTACACCTTC.